The TCR beta chain under discussion was sequenced for a study of human T cells and chemical hapten exposure. Study-wide results and limits: No change in TCRs above 1 in 1000 frequency was produced by DPC sensitization.

Documented time point: patch test 1, 2 weeks after DPC sensitization. The treatment was: therapeutic diphenylcyclopropenone sensitization with weekly scalp DPC. This clonotype turned up a few times. Antigen specificity is unknown. TCRdb used MiXCR to reprocess the RACE reads, holding one entry per CDR3 protein. The top ten clones hold 2% to 2.5% of a sample with 380,000 or so distinct CDR3 sequences, approximately 4.4% of them seen once. CDR3 length: 14 amino acids. The V end was cut by 0 bases, the J end by 1 base, with 5 bases between. Germline-derived CDR1 and CDR2 are SNHLY and FYNNEI. The sequencing here drew on whole blood, taken in connection with sensitization to the hapten diphenylcyclopropenone (DPC). The V and J genes are TRBV2 and TRBJ2-3; D is uncertain. This receptor was obtained from a woman aged 45-65 years with alopecia areata. Some clones in this sample may be carry-over from other donors' samples. CDR3 DNA: TGTGCCAGCAGTGAAGCGGTCCGCACAGATACGCAGTATTTT. Translation gives CASSEAVRTDTQYF.